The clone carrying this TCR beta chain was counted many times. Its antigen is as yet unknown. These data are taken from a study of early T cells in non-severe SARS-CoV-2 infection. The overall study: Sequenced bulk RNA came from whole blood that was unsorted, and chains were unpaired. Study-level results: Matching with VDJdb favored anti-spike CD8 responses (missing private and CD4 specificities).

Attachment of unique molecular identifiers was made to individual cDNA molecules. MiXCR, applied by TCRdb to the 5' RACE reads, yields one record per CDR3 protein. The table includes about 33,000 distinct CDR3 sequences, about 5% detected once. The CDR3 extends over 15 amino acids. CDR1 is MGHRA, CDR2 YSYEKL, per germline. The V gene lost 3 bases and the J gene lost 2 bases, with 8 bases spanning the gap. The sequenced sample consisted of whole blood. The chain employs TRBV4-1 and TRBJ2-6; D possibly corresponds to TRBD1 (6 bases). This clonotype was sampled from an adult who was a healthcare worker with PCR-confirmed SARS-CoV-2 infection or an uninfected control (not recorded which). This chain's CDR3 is CASSHRQAGANVLTF. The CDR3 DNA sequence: TGCGCCAGCAGCCACCGACAGGCTGGGGCCAACGTCCTGACTTTC.